The clone carrying this T cell receptor (beta chain) has a handful of counts. J was trimmed by 5 bases and V by 8 bases; bases with no gene match: 5. CDR3 size: 14 residues. CDR1 and CDR2 (germline): SEHNR, FQNEAQ (reference sequence). TCRdb processed the 5' RACE reads anew with MiXCR; each CDR3 protein has one entry. The sample lists approximately 1.8 million distinct CDR3 sequences, roughly a third seen once, with 0.27% in the top ten. These data originate in a study of identical twins. Material: cord blood. The receptor comes from a newborn girl in good health. The rearrangement joins TRBV7-9 to TRBJ2-1; 11 bases match TRBD2. The CDR3 nucleotides read TGTGCCAGCCAGACTAGCGGGGTAAACAATGAGCAGTTCTTC. It yields the protein CASQTSGVNNEQFF.